This T cell receptor (beta chain) is drawn from a study of T cells after posttransplantation cyclophosphamide. Study-level results: Donor-recipient repertoire similarity was low at 1-2 months, rising over year one.

The CDR3 has 13 residues. Germline V gives CDR1 LNHDA, CDR2 SQIVND (reference sequence). TCRdb's table, derived via immunoSEQ multiplex PCR, lists solely in-frame clones and lacks some. The table includes 7,500 to 10,000 clones, roughly 85% detected once. Cyclophosphamide on days +3 and +4 followed busulfan-fludarabine conditioning and a marrow graft. In the case of this clone: As yet, its antigen is unknown.

The receptor's source is a female patient in her 40s who received an allogeneic stem cell transplant from a related donor, was CMV-positive, and had no GVHD. Some T cells may trace back to the graft donor. Sequences were derived from PBMCs, sampled 1903 days after a stem cell transplant with posttransplant cyclophosphamide. The chain couples TRBV19 to TRBJ2-5, with D uncertain. Matching the DNA end better, TRBJ2-7 makes the J call doubtful. The CDR3 protein is CASSYADSYEQYF. The CDR3 DNA is TGTGCCAGTAGTTACGCAGACTCCTACGAGCAGTACTTC.